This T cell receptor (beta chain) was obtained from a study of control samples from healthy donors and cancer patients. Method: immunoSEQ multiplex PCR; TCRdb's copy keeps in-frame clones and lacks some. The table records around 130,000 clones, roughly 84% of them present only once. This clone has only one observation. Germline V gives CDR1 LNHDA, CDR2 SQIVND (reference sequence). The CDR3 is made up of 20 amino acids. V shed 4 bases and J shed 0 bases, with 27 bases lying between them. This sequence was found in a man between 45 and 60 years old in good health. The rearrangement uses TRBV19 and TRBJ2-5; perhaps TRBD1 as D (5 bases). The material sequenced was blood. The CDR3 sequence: CASSKGRQGALFGYQETQYF. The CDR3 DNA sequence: TGTGCCAGTAGTAAAGGTCGGCAGGGTGCACTATTTGGGTACCAAGAGACCCAGTACTTC.